Below are 11 T cell receptor beta chains sequenced from a single sample in a study of blood T cell repertoires in COVID-19. The repertoire was sequenced with immunoSEQ multiplex PCR; TCRdb's copy has only in-frame clones and lacks some. The sample lists over 150,000 clones, 89% occurring once. Sequencing was done on a sample of peripheral blood. These receptors all stem from a man aged 18 to 30 who had recovered from COVID-19.

The chain has TRBV6-5 and TRBJ1-3; TRBD1 agrees at 9 bases. The CDR3 loop spans 14 amino acids. Per the germline V gene, CDR1 is MNHEY and CDR2 is SVGAGI. V shed 8 bases and J 4 bases; nucleotides not matched to a gene: 6. The CDR3 DNA sequence: TGTGCCAGCGCACAGGGGGCGCCCGGAAACACCATATATTTT. Residues: CASAQGAPGNTIYF.

V usage is TRBV12-3 or TRBV12-4 and J usage is TRBJ2-2; 7 nucleotides align to TRBD1. J was trimmed by 5 bases and V by 6 bases; bases with no gene match: 3. CDR3 length: 13 residues. CDR3 amino acids: CASSNRGTGELFF. For the CDR3, the DNA is TGTGCCAGCAGCAACAGGGGAACCGGGGAGCTGTTTTTT.

The chain has TRBV28 and TRBJ1-2; maybe TRBD1 (6 bases). This CDR3 has 13 amino acids. Germline V lookup: CDR1 MDHEN, CDR2 SYDVKM. Between the trimmed V and J ends, which lost 3 bases and 8 bases, there was a span of 13 bases. In DNA form, the CDR3 reads TGTGCCAGCAGTTTGGGTCAGGGGTACGGCTACACCTTC. Translating it yields CASSLGQGYGYTF.

The chain has TRBV19 and TRBJ1-5; D is possibly TRBD1 (5 bases). Per the germline V gene, CDR1 is LNHDA and CDR2 is SQIVND (reference sequence). The CDR3 sequence is 17 residues long. V lost 5 bases to trimming and J lost 4 bases, with 21 bases between them. The CDR3 coding sequence is TGTGCCAGTAGTTCACCACCGGGACTCAAGTTTAATCAGCCCCAGCATTTT. Protein: CASSSPPGLKFNQPQHF.

This chain joins TRBV11-2 and TRBJ2-5, with 8 bases identical to TRBD1. From germline, CDR1 is SGHAT and CDR2 FQNNGV. The CDR3 is 13 amino acids. Trimming took 5 bases from V and 3 from J; bases not matched to a gene: 2. The CDR3 nucleotides are TGTGCCAGCAGCCGGGACAGGAAAGAGACCCAGTACTTC. Protein product: CASSRDRKETQYF. The full variable domain, its missing parts supplied by reference TRBV11-2 and TRBJ2-5, is EAGVAQSPRYKIIEKRQSVAFWCNPISGHATLYWYQQILGQGPKLLIQFQNNGVVDDSQLPKDRFSAERLKGVDSTLKIQPAKLEDSAVYLCASSRDRKETQYFGPGTRLLVL.

V and J are TRBV19 and TRBJ1-5, with D unresolved. CDR1 LNHDA and CDR2 SQIVND come from the germline V gene (reference sequence). Trimming stripped 3 bases from V and 6 bases from J, with 15 bases between. The CDR3 runs to 15 residues. CDR3 DNA: TGTGCCAGTAGTATGGTGCGGGGATACCGTCAGCCCCAGCATTTT. Translating gives CASSMVRGYRQPQHF.

The chain carries TRBV19 and TRBJ2-7, with 11 bases aligning to TRBD2. CDR3 length: 14 residues. The J segment lost 5 bases and the V segment lost 5 bases, leaving 5 bases of the junction unmatched. Germline V lookup: CDR1 LNHDA, CDR2 SQIVND (reference sequence). The CDR3 DNA follows: TGTGCCAGTAGTCGACTAGCGGGATCGGACGAGCAGTACTTC. Translation gives CASSRLAGSDEQYF.

The V gene is TRBV6-2 or TRBV6-3, the J gene TRBJ1-5, with D possibly matching TRBD1 (5 bases). Germline CDR1 and CDR2: MNHEY and SVGEGT. This CDR3 contains 14 residues. Between the trimmed V and J ends, which lost 4 bases and 11 bases, there was a span of 18 bases. The CDR3 loop is CASSLGVGGVAQHF. In DNA form, the CDR3 reads TGTGCCAGCAGTTTAGGGGTCGGTGGGGTGGCCCAGCATTTT.

The chain couples TRBV11-3 to TRBJ2-1; 7 bases map to TRBD2. V lost 1 base and J lost 9; bases outside the gene matches: 12. The CDR3 has 16 residues. Germline-derived CDR1 and CDR2 are SGHNT and YENEEA. The CDR3 sequence: CASSLGSREAYTEQFF. In nucleotides, the CDR3 is TGTGCCAGCAGCTTAGGGAGTCGGGAGGCCTATACTGAGCAGTTCTTC.

V is TRBV27 and J is TRBJ1-1; 7 bases map to TRBD1. The CDR3 is made up of 14 amino acids. Germline CDR1 is MNHEY and CDR2 is SMNVEV (reference sequence). Losses at the gene ends were 7 bases for V and 1 base for J; bases not matched to a gene: 6. Here the CDR3 reads CASTRTGRNTEAFF. As DNA, the CDR3 is TGTGCCAGCACCCGGACAGGCAGGAACACTGAAGCTTTCTTT.

The V and J genes are TRBV4-1 and TRBJ2-1, with 11 positions matching TRBD2. CDR3 length: 17 residues. Germline V CDR1 and CDR2: MGHRA, YSYEKL. Losses at the gene ends were 1 base for V and 10 bases for J; bases not matched to a gene: 12. The CDR3 DNA sequence: TGCGCCAGCAGCCAAGGTAGCGGGAGGGCCTTAATTGGAGAGCAGTTCTTC. Protein: CASSQGSGRALIGEQFF.